A selection of T cell receptor beta chains follows, all from one sample in a study of control samples from healthy donors and cancer patients. The data were produced by immunoSEQ multiplex PCR, yet TCRdb's version contains in-frame clones alone and is incomplete. The sample lists over 150,000 clones; less than 95% were seen once. The sequencing sample was made of PBMCs. All receptors come from a man aged 60-69 years with colorectal cancer. Each CDR3 is given with its conserved first and last residue. The D gene is left open where the match is weak. A clone size is listed for some rows: how often the clone was seen (once, few, many), or a class if it is expanded.

abundance	d_gene	j_gene	v_gene	CDR3nt	CDR3aa
.	TRBD1	TRBJ1-5	TRBV18	TGTGCCAGCTCTCCCGGGACAGGGCATCAGCCCCAGCATTTT	CASSPGTGHQPQHF
.	.	TRBJ2-7	TRBV12-3/TRBV12-4	TGTGCCAGCAGTTTTCAGGGTAACGACGAGCAGTACTTC	CASSFQGNDEQYF
.	.	TRBJ2-3	TRBV5-1	TGCGCCAGCAGCGTCCAACCGGGCACAGATACGCAGTATTTT	CASSVQPGTDTQYF
.	.	TRBJ1-3	TRBV6-5	TGTGCCAGCAGTTCCCCGGGAAACACCATATATTTT	CASSSPGNTIYF
.	.	TRBJ1-1	TRBV5-1	TGCGCCAGCAGCTCGGGCCCAGGGACTGAAGCTTTCTTT	CASSSGPGTEAFF
.	.	TRBJ2-1	TRBV7-2	TGTGCCAGCAGCTTAGCCAGCTACAATGAGCAGTTCTTC	CASSLASYNEQFF
.	.	TRBJ2-3	TRBV7-9	TGTGCCAGCAGCCGAGGGCCTAGCACAGATACGCAGTATTTT	CASSRGPSTDTQYF
.	.	TRBJ1-1	TRBV24-1	TGTGCCATTCGACCCACAGGGAACACTGAAGCTTTCTTT	CAIRPTGNTEAFF
.	TRBD2	TRBJ2-3	TRBV9	TGTGCCAGCAGCGTAAGACTAGCGGGGGTCGCAGATACGCAGTATTTT	CASSVRLAGVADTQYF
.	.	TRBJ1-1	TRBV20-1	TGCAGTGCTAGTCCTACCTCAGGGACTACTGAAGCTTTCTTT	CSASPTSGTTEAFF
once	.	TRBJ2-1	TRBV30	TGTGCCTGGAGCGCAGAACTCCGGTCCGACAATGAGCAGTTCTTC	CAWSAELRSDNEQFF
.	TRBD1	TRBJ1-1	TRBV2	TGTGCCAGCAGGTTCAGGGGGCCGAACACTGAAGCTTTCTTT	CASRFRGPNTEAFF
.	TRBD1	TRBJ1-2	TRBV6-5	TGTGCCAGCAGCCAGGACAGGTTCTATGGCTACACCTTC	CASSQDRFYGYTF
once	.	TRBJ2-1	TRBV5-1	TGCGCCAGCGTACAAGACGGGTACAATGAGCAGTTCTTC	CASVQDGYNEQFF
.	TRBD1	TRBJ1-5	TRBV5-6	TGTGCCAGCAGCTTGGCTAGGGACAGCCAGCCCCAGCATTTT	CASSLARDSQPQHF
.	.	TRBJ1-4	TRBV19	TGTGCCAGTAGTATAGACGGGGAGAGAAAACTGTTTTTT	CASSIDGERKLFF
.	.	TRBJ1-4	TRBV27	TGTGCCAGCAGTTATACAGGGAAGACGAATGAAAAACTGTTTTTT	CASSYTGKTNEKLFF
.	TRBD1	TRBJ1-1	TRBV6-5	TGTGCCAGCACGGGACAGGAAATGAACACTGAAGCTTTCTTT	CASTGQEMNTEAFF